This is a list of T cell receptor beta chains from one sample in a study of early T cells in non-severe SARS-CoV-2 infection. TCRdb analysed the 5' RACE reads with MiXCR anew, one entry per CDR3 protein. The table shows approximately 85,000 distinct CDR3 sequences, with more than 9% occurring only once. Sequenced input: whole blood. These TCRs come from an adult who was a healthcare worker with PCR-confirmed SARS-CoV-2 infection or an uninfected control (not recorded which). Both conserved end residues are part of each CDR3. The order of the fields is J gene, clone size, D gene, V gene, CDR3 protein, CDR3 DNA. A D gene is named only where the DNA matches it firmly. Only part of the rows carry a size: once, few, many, or a class if the clone is expanded.

>TRBJ1-5|few|-|TRBV4-1
CASSQGPPTGDISNQPQHF
TGCGCCAGCAGCCAAGGTCCCCCAACCGGGGACATTAGCAATCAGCCCCAGCATTTT
>TRBJ2-2|many|TRBD1|TRBV12-3/TRBV12-4
CASSLALGQGAGELFF
TGTGCCAGCAGTTTAGCGCTGGGACAGGGGGCCGGGGAGCTGTTTTTT
>TRBJ2-5|many|-|TRBV6-5
CASSYLTGQQETQYF
TGTGCCAGCAGTTACTTAACAGGGCAACAAGAGACCCAGTACTTC
>TRBJ1-2|-|TRBD1|TRBV9
CASSVGWGQEGGYTF
TGTGCCAGCAGCGTAGGTTGGGGACAGGAAGGCGGCTACACCTTC
>TRBJ1-3|few|-|TRBV7-9
CASSLPLQGGNTIYF
TGTGCCAGCAGCTTGCCCTTACAGGGAGGAAACACCATATATTTT
>TRBJ1-4|-|-|TRBV12-3/TRBV12-4
CASSPHLWEKLFF
TGTGCCAGCAGCCCCCATCTATGGGAAAAACTGTTTTTT
>TRBJ2-7|many|-|TRBV3-1
CASSPGMSYEQYF
TGTGCCAGCAGCCCAGGAATGTCCTACGAGCAGTACTTC
>TRBJ2-7|many|-|TRBV10-1
CASSDGFEQYF
TGCGCCAGCAGTGATGGTTTTGAGCAGTACTTC
>TRBJ2-7|few|TRBD2|TRBV29-1
CSVIAGGWYEQYF
TGCAGCGTCATAGCGGGGGGGTGGTACGAGCAGTACTTC
>TRBJ2-3|many|-|TRBV9
CASSVGPTSPADTQYF
TGTGCCAGCAGCGTCGGTCCCACTAGCCCGGCAGATACGCAGTATTTT
>TRBJ2-1|-|-|TRBV6-4
CASSPGTFSYNEQFF
TGTGCCAGCAGCCCCGGGACATTCTCCTACAATGAGCAGTTCTTC
>TRBJ2-1|-|TRBD2|TRBV20-1
CSAGLAGESRNNEQFF
TGCAGTGCCGGACTAGCGGGAGAATCACGGAACAATGAGCAGTTCTTC
>TRBJ1-5|few|-|TRBV28
CASSVHSPLGPQHF
TGTGCCAGCAGTGTACATTCCCCCCTTGGGCCCCAGCATTTT
>TRBJ1-1|-|-|TRBV7-9
CASSLASRNTEAFF
TGTGCCAGCAGCTTAGCGTCCAGGAACACTGAAGCTTTCTTT
>TRBJ2-7|-|TRBD2|TRBV7-9
CASSPRTSGIYEQYF
TGTGCCAGCAGCCCACGGACTAGCGGGATATACGAGCAGTACTTC
>TRBJ1-2|few|-|TRBV5-6
CASSLAGQIYGYTF
TGTGCCAGCAGCTTGGCCGGACAGATTTATGGCTACACCTTC
>TRBJ2-5|-|-|TRBV5-1
CASSLRGNQETQYF
TGCGCCAGCAGCTTGAGGGGTAACCAAGAGACCCAGTACTTC
>TRBJ2-1|many|TRBD2|TRBV6-5
CASSSSGRGNEQFF
TGTGCCAGCAGTTCCAGCGGGAGGGGGAATGAGCAGTTCTTC
>TRBJ2-3|-|-|TRBV20-1
CSASLTMDDTQYF
TGCAGTGCTTCTCTAACAATGGATGATACGCAGTATTTT
>TRBJ2-2|many|-|TRBV29-1
CSARTFGELFF
TGCAGCGCCCGGACATTCGGGGAGCTGTTTTTT
>TRBJ2-3|few|TRBD2|TRBV4-2
CASSREEQREFPDTQYF
TGTGCCAGCAGCCGTGAAGAACAGCGGGAGTTTCCAGATACGCAGTATTTT
>TRBJ1-6|-|TRBD1|TRBV6-5
CASTSWRETGGNSPLHF
TGTGCCAGCACCTCCTGGAGGGAGACAGGGGGTAATTCACCCCTCCACTTT
>TRBJ2-5|-|-|TRBV9
CASSVGGLQETQYF
TGTGCCAGCAGCGTAGGCGGACTTCAAGAGACCCAGTACTTC
>TRBJ2-3|few|TRBD2|TRBV5-4
CASSLGLLAGAADTQYF
TGTGCCAGCAGCTTGGGTCTCTTAGCGGGAGCAGCAGATACGCAGTATTTT
>TRBJ2-1|-|TRBD2|TRBV27
CASSPGTRVQFF
TGTGCCAGCAGTCCCGGGACTAGAGTTCAGTTCTTC
>TRBJ2-3|-|-|TRBV19
CASSTQADTQYF
TGTGCCAGTAGTACTCAAGCAGATACGCAGTATTTT
>TRBJ2-7|-|TRBD1|TRBV7-2
CASSPQGAGLRQYF
TGTGCCTCGAGTCCCCAGGGGGCGGGACTGAGGCAGTACTTC
>TRBJ2-2|-|-|TRBV7-6
CASSVRGFANTGELFF
TGTGCCAGCAGCGTACGAGGGTTTGCGAACACCGGGGAGCTGTTTTTT